The present T cell receptor (beta chain) was sequenced within a study of regulatory dendritic cells for organ transplantation. Study-level findings and limits: Considerable individual heterogeneity was seen in alloreactive memory CD8+ T cells. The most alloreactive TCR clonotypes were found in resting memory CD8+ cells. Memory T cells were less diverse than naive, with memory CD8+ most oligoclonal.

Sorted subsets were CFSE-labeled and cultured approximately 5 days with allogeneic dendritic cells. Data came from immunoSEQ multiplex PCR; TCRdb stores just in-frame clones and leaves some out. The sample lists approximately 22,000 clones, less than 90% occurring once. Deletions cut 6 bases from V and 3 bases from J, with 18 bases between. Germline V lookup: CDR1 LNHDA, CDR2 SQIVND (reference sequence). The CDR3 runs to 15 residues. For this clone: The antigen remains undetermined.

Source material: naive CD4+ T cells from blood cultured with dendritic cells. The subset is: CD45RA+ naive T cells. The receptor's source is a human donor in good health. The chain carries TRBV19 and TRBJ2-7; the D call may be TRBD1 or TRBD2 (5 bases each). The CDR3 region has the DNA TGTGCCAGTAGACTTGGGTGGGACGCCCACTACGAGCAGTACTTC. Translation gives CASRLGWDAHYEQYF.